The clone carrying this TCR beta chain was observed many times. The data belong to a study of HIV-infected patients and healthy controls. TCRdb called the 5' RACE reads again in MiXCR, with one record for every CDR3 protein. The repertoire holds some 70,000 distinct CDR3 sequences, with 19% as singletons. Sequencing was done on a sample of CD4+ T cells from blood. The clonotype was recovered from a human donor in good health.

CDR3 nucleotides: TGTGCCAGCAGTTCCCAGACAGGGTCAGGCTATGGCTACACCTTC. Amino acids: CASSSQTGSGYGYTF. V is TRBV28 and J is TRBJ1-2, with 7 bases fitting TRBD1. Germline loops: CDR1 MDHEN, CDR2 SYDVKM. The junction had 9 bases not matched to a gene; V was cut back by 4 bases and J by 4 bases. The CDR3 spans 15 residues.